The 29 T cell receptor beta chains below all came from one sample that was sequenced in a study of shared clonotypes between healthy human individuals. Some clones are missing from TCRdb's copy, which holds only in-frame ones; the method was immunoSEQ multiplex PCR. Of about 2,500,000 clones in the sample, approximately 94% were seen once. The sequencing sample was made of naive CD4+ T cells sorted from blood. The subset: CD45RA+ positively selected. The receptors were sampled from a man aged 18 to 30 in good health.

The gene calls are TRBV5-1 and TRBJ1-6; D not resolved. The V and J ends lost 5 bases and 8 bases respectively, with 17 bases between them. The CDR3 is made up of 15 amino acids. Germline values: CDR1 SGHRS, CDR2 YFSETQ. This CDR3 is CASSTDAFKDSPLHF. Here the CDR3 DNA reads TGCGCCAGCAGTACCGACGCCTTCAAGGATTCACCCCTCCACTTT. The entire variable domain, with the rest obtained from reference TRBV5-1 and TRBJ1-6, is as follows: KAGVTQTPRYLIKTRGQQVTLSCSPISGHRSVSWYQQTPGQGLQFLFEYFSETQRNKGNFPGRFSGRQFSNSRSEMNVSTLELGDSALYLCASSTDAFKDSPLHFGNGTRLTVT.

The chain employs TRBV6-1 and TRBJ2-1; D remains unclear. Per the germline V gene, CDR1 is MNHNS and CDR2 is SASEGT. CDR3 length: 15 amino acids. Trimming took 7 bases from V and 6 from J, leaving 19 bases between them. The CDR3 region is CASNTGQKFINEQFF. DNA for the CDR3: TGTGCCAGCAACACCGGTCAAAAATTTATCAATGAGCAGTTCTTC.

In DNA form, the CDR3 reads TGTGCCAGCAGTACAGGGGGCAAGAACACTGAAGCTTTCTTT. Residues: CASSTGGKNTEAFF. The chain employs TRBV6-6 and TRBJ1-1; 9 nucleotides align to TRBD1. The germline V gene encodes CDR1 MNHNY and CDR2 SVGAGI (reference sequence). V lost 5 bases to trimming and J lost 1 base; unmatched junction nucleotides: 2. CDR3 length: 14 amino acids.

V usage is TRBV29-1 and J usage is TRBJ1-2, with TRBD1 matching 7 bases. Germline V CDR1 and CDR2: SQVTM, ANQGSEA. The J segment lost 0 bases and the V segment lost 5 bases, leaving 3 bases of the junction unmatched. The CDR3 runs 13 residues. In nucleotides, the CDR3 is TGCAGCGTTAACAGGGGTTCTAACTATGGCTACACCTTC. Residues: CSVNRGSNYGYTF.

V usage is TRBV4-1 and J usage is TRBJ2-2, with D uncertain. CDR1 is MGHRA and CDR2 is YSYEKL in the germline V gene. The CDR3 loop spans 16 amino acids. The V end lost 4 bases, the J end lost 10 bases, and 22 bases lay between the germline ends. The CDR3 loop is CASSPRMHLTREELFF. In DNA form, the CDR3 reads TGCGCCAGCAGCCCTCGGATGCACCTAACACGTGAGGAGCTGTTTTTT.

V and J are TRBV4-1 and TRBJ2-2; perhaps TRBD1 as D (5 bases). Trimming cost V 3 bases and J 6 bases, with 11 bases left between them. CDR3 length equals 14 residues. In germline, CDR1 is MGHRA, CDR2 YSYEKL. CDR3 region: CASSHPRASGELFF. The CDR3 DNA is TGCGCCAGCAGCCACCCCAGGGCGTCCGGGGAGCTGTTTTTT.

The rearrangement links TRBV7-2 to TRBJ1-6; maybe TRBD1 (5 bases). Germline loops: CDR1 SGHTA, CDR2 FQGNSA. CDR3 size: 19 residues. Trimming removed 3 bases from V and 4 bases from J, with 22 bases in between. CDR3 bases: TGTGCCAGCAGCTTGACAGCGAACCCTAACAGCGCTTATAATTCACCCCTCCACTTT. Its protein is CASSLTANPNSAYNSPLHF.

The rearrangement links TRBV30 to TRBJ2-1, with 12 bases fitting TRBD2. The CDR3 loop spans 18 amino acids. CDR1 GTSNPN and CDR2 SVGIG come from the germline V gene (reference sequence). The V and J ends lost 1 base and 8 bases, in that order; junction bases with no gene match: 15. CDR3 amino acids: CAWSALGTSGSGGYEQFF. The DNA for the CDR3 is TGTGCCTGGAGTGCCCTCGGGACTAGCGGGTCAGGAGGGTATGAGCAGTTCTTC.

J is TRBJ2-3 and V is TRBV9; 8 nucleotides match TRBD1. CDR1 SGDLS and CDR2 YYNGEE come from the germline V gene. CDR3 length: 16 residues. With V trimmed by 3 bases and J by 3 bases, 9 bases remained unmatched. CDR3 nucleotide sequence: TGTGCCAGCAGCGAAACAGGGGGATCGTGGACAGATACGCAGTATTTT. The encoded protein is CASSETGGSWTDTQYF.

The genes are TRBV10-3 and TRBJ2-1; D assignment may be TRBD1 or TRBD2 (5 bases each). CDR3 length equals 14 residues. Germline V gene lookup returns CDR1 ENHRY and CDR2 SYGVKD. V was clipped by 6 bases and J by 8 bases, with 17 bases between them. The CDR3 sequence: CAIRDRDVWDEQFF. In DNA form, the CDR3 reads TGTGCCATCAGAGACCGGGACGTATGGGATGAGCAGTTCTTC.

The chain has TRBV7-3 and TRBJ2-1; TRBD1 matches 7 bases. Trimming removed 3 bases from V and 6 bases from J; junction bases left unmatched: 8. Germline V gene sequence: CDR1 SGHTA, CDR2 FQGTGA. The CDR3 totals 15 residues. In nucleotides, the CDR3 is TGTGCCAGCAGCTTTGACAGGGCGACTTTCAATGAGCAGTTCTTC. This gives the protein CASSFDRATFNEQFF.

This clone was seen a handful of times. The sample holds other DNA sequences that translate to the same CDR3. The chain has TRBV7-2 and TRBJ2-7; D perhaps matches TRBD1 (6 bases). Looked up from germline, CDR1 is SGHTA and CDR2 is FQGNSA. This CDR3 is 12 amino acids long. Between the trimmed V and J ends, which lost 5 bases and 2 bases, there was a span of 7 bases. CDR3 DNA: TGTGCCAGCAGCCCAGGGGCCTACGAGCAGTACTTC. Its translation: CASSPGAYEQYF.

The rearrangement links TRBV30 to TRBJ1-1; D unresolved. Per germline, CDR1 GTSNPN and CDR2 SVGIG (reference sequence). CDR3 length equals 13 residues. V lost 0 bases and J lost 4, with 9 bases in between. DNA for the CDR3: TGTGCCTGGAGTGTACGGAGTAGCACTGAAGCTTTCTTT. Its protein is CAWSVRSSTEAFF. Complete variable domain (other parts from reference TRBV30 and TRBJ1-1): SQTIHQWPATLVQPVGSPLSLECTVEGTSNPNLYWYRQAAGRGLQLLFYSVGIGQISSEVPQNLSASRPQDRQFILSSKKLLLSDSGFYLCAWSVRSSTEAFFGQGTRLTVV.

This chain links TRBV7-2 with TRBJ2-1; D remains ambiguous. Looked up from germline, CDR1 is SGHTA and CDR2 is FQGNSA. The CDR3 loop spans 12 amino acids. V was shortened by 1 base and J by 9 bases, with 7 bases between the two germline ends. The CDR3 bases are TGTGCCAGCAGCTTAGGGACGGTTGAGCAGTTCTTC. This sequence encodes CASSLGTVEQFF.

This chain connects TRBV9 to TRBJ2-5; D unresolved. Trimming stripped 6 bases from V and 5 bases from J, with 8 bases between. This CDR3 has 11 residues. Germline CDR1 and CDR2: SGDLS and YYNGEE. The CDR3, as DNA: TGTGCCAGCAAGCTACCGGAGACCCAGTACTTC. It specifies CASKLPETQYF.

The count of this clone is one. The chain employs TRBV7-8 and TRBJ1-3; D possibly corresponds to TRBD1 (6 bases). The V gene lost 8 bases and the J gene lost 0 bases, with 20 bases spanning the gap. This CDR3 comprises 17 residues. Germline V gives CDR1 SGHVS, CDR2 FQNEAQ. The CDR3 sequence is CASGQFGRTVSGNTIYF. CDR3 coding DNA: TGTGCCAGCGGACAATTTGGGCGGACAGTCTCTGGAAACACCATATATTTT.

This clone was picked up one time. The chain has TRBV27 and TRBJ1-1; a weak D match, TRBD1 (5 bases). V was shortened by 2 bases and J by 4 bases, with 11 bases between the two germline ends. Germline values: CDR1 MNHEY, CDR2 SMNVEV (reference sequence). The CDR3 contains 14 residues. The CDR3 region has the DNA TGTGCCAGCAGTTTAGTGTCAGGGCTCACTGAAGCTTTCTTT. Its protein product is CASSLVSGLTEAFF.

This rearrangement joins TRBV11-2 to TRBJ2-3, with 9 bases fitting TRBD1. Germline CDR1 SGHAT, CDR2 FQNNGV. CDR3 length: 14 amino acids. With V trimmed by 4 bases and J by 6 bases, 5 bases remained unmatched. The CDR3 reads CASSWDRVGDTQYF. The DNA of the CDR3 is TGTGCCAGCAGCTGGGACAGGGTTGGCGATACGCAGTATTTT. Full variable domain (rest looked up from reference TRBV11-2 and TRBJ2-3): EAGVAQSPRYKIIEKRQSVAFWCNPISGHATLYWYQQILGQGPKLLIQFQNNGVVDDSQLPKDRFSAERLKGVDSTLKIQPAKLEDSAVYLCASSWDRVGDTQYFGPGTRLTVL.

The chain is built from TRBV27 and TRBJ1-6; no firm D call. Between the trimmed V and J ends, which lost 10 bases and 10 bases, there was a span of 14 bases. Germline CDR1 and CDR2: MNHEY and SMNVEV (reference sequence). The CDR3 is 12 residues long. The CDR3 nucleotides are TGTGCCACCGGTAGTAGCGGATCACCCCTCCACTTT. This gives the protein CATGSSGSPLHF.

The genes are TRBV9 and TRBJ2-3; TRBD2 agrees at 8 bases. This CDR3 comprises 15 residues. The germline V gene has CDR1 SGDLS and CDR2 YYNGEE. Germline trimming cut 4 bases from V and 3 bases from J; bases unmatched to any gene: 7. The chain's CDR3 is CASSTRGGKTDTQYF. As DNA, the CDR3 is TGTGCCAGCAGCACGCGCGGGGGGAAAACAGATACGCAGTATTTT.

The rearrangement links TRBV4-3 to TRBJ1-2; D may be TRBD1 (6 bases). Germline V gene sequence: CDR1 LGHNA, CDR2 YSLEER. V lost 0 bases to trimming and J lost 9 bases, with 20 bases between them. The CDR3 spans 16 residues. The CDR3 protein is CASSQDFTSGGRSYTF. Here the CDR3 DNA reads TGCGCCAGCAGCCAAGATTTTACATCGGGGGGCCGGAGCTACACCTTC.

This clone has only one observation. V and J are TRBV28 and TRBJ1-5; maybe TRBD1 (6 bases). Germline V gives CDR1 MDHEN, CDR2 SYDVKM. V was cut by 6 bases and J by 0 bases, with 15 bases left in between. CDR3 length: 16 residues. DNA of the CDR3: TGTGCCAGCAGCAACGCAGGGGAGGGTAGCAATCAGCCCCAGCATTTT. This gives the protein CASSNAGEGSNQPQHF.

The chain carries TRBV5-6 and TRBJ2-2, with 8 bases matching TRBD1. Germline CDR1 is SGHDT and CDR2 is YYEEEE. V gave up 0 bases and J gave up 3 bases; unmatched junction bases: 1. CDR3 size: 15 residues. CDR3 residues: CASSLGTGYTGELFF. In DNA form, the CDR3 reads TGTGCCAGCAGCTTGGGGACAGGGTACACCGGGGAGCTGTTTTTT.

J is TRBJ2-3 and V is TRBV28; a weak D match, TRBD2 (6 bases). V was trimmed by 3 bases and J by 2 bases, leaving 12 bases between them. The CDR3 contains 15 residues. Germline V gene data show CDR1 as MDHEN and CDR2 as SYDVKM. The CDR3 nucleotides are TGTGCCAGCAGTTTGGTCGGGAGTCCCACAGATACGCAGTATTTT. Its protein product is CASSLVGSPTDTQYF.

V gene TRBV27 combines with J gene TRBJ2-7; D is possibly TRBD1 or TRBD2 (5 bases each). Deletions cut 1 base from V and 0 bases from J, with 16 bases between. This CDR3 spans 17 amino acids. Germline V lookup: CDR1 MNHEY, CDR2 SMNVEV (reference sequence). In DNA form, the CDR3 reads TGTGCCAGCAGTTTATTGGGACGGACATCGAGCTCCTACGAGCAGTACTTC. It translates to CASSLLGRTSSSYEQYF.

This chain joins TRBV5-1 and TRBJ2-5; unclear D gene. The CDR3 sequence is 12 residues long. Germline V gene data show CDR1 as SGHRS and CDR2 as YFSETQ. V lost 4 bases to trimming and J lost 5 bases, with 9 bases between them. The DNA of the CDR3 is TGCGCCAGCAGCGAAATAGGCGAGACCCAGTACTTC. Translating gives CASSEIGETQYF.

To note about this clone: A single base is all that separates this from a far larger clone, so a read error is likely. V gene TRBV7-9 combines with J gene TRBJ2-7; D is unresolved. Trimming stripped 5 bases from V and 0 bases from J, with 2 bases between. The germline gives CDR1 SEHNR, CDR2 FQNEAQ (reference sequence). This CDR3 is built from 11 residues. The CDR3 sequence: CASSTSYEQYF. As DNA, the CDR3 is TGTGCCAGCAGCACCTCCTACGAGCAGTACTTC.

This chain connects TRBV7-2 to TRBJ2-7; 13 bases fit TRBD2. CDR1 and CDR2 from the germline V gene are SGHTA and FQGNSA. This CDR3 is 18 amino acids long. V dropped 2 bases and J dropped 0; count of bases not matched to a gene: 7. The CDR3 nucleotides read TGTGCCAGCAGCTTAATGCGACTAGCGGGAGGCTCCTCCTACGAGCAGTACTTC. It codes for CASSLMRLAGGSSYEQYF.

V and J are TRBV29-1 and TRBJ2-5, with D possibly being TRBD2 (6 bases). Trimming shortened V by 4 bases and J by 5 bases, and 11 bases separated the two germline ends. Germline lookup yields CDR1 SQVTM and CDR2 ANQGSEA. The CDR3 sequence is 12 residues long. CDR3 sequence (DNA): TGCAGCGTTGCCCTAAGCGGGGAGACCCAGTACTTC. The encoded protein is CSVALSGETQYF.